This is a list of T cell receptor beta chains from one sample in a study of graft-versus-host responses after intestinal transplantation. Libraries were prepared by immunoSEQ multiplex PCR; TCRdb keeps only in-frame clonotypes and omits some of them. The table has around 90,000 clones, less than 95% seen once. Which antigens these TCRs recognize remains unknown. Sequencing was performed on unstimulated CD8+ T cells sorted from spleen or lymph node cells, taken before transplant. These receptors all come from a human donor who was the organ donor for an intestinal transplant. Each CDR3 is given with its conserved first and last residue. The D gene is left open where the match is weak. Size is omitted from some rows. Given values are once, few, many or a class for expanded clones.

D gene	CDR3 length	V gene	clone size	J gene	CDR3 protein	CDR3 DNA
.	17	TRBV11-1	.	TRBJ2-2	CASSPNAALASTGELFF	TGTGCCAGCAGTCCAAATGCCGCACTAGCCTCCACCGGGGAGCTGTTTTTT
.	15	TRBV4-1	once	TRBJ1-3	CASSQVFRTGNTIYF	TGCGCCAGCAGCCAAGTCTTCAGGACTGGAAACACCATATATTTT
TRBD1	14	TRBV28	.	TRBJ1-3	CASRLDRAGNTIYF	TGTGCCAGCAGACTTGACAGGGCTGGAAACACCATATATTTT
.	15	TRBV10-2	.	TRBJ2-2	CASSEFYRDTGELFF	TGCGCCAGCAGTGAGTTCTACAGGGACACCGGGGAGCTGTTTTTT
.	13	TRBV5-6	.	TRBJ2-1	CASSFVSYNEQFF	TGTGCCAGCAGCTTCGTCAGTTACAATGAGCAGTTCTTC
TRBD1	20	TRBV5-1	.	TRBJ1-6	CASSLIGQGDSSSYNSPLHF	TGCGCCAGCAGCTTGATAGGACAGGGGGACTCGAGCTCCTATAATTCACCCCTCCACTTT
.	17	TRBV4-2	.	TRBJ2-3	CASSHGTLEVGADTQYF	TGTGCCAGCAGCCACGGAACACTAGAGGTAGGCGCAGATACGCAGTATTTT
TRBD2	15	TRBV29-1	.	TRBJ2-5	CSVDGLAGGEETQYF	TGCAGCGTTGATGGACTAGCGGGAGGGGAGGAGACCCAGTACTTC
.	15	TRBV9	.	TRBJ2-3	CASSAWGGGGDTQYF	TGTGCCAGCAGCGCCTGGGGGGGCGGAGGAGATACGCAGTATTTT
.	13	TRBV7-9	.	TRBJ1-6	CASSPDRNSPLHF	TGTGCCAGCAGCCCCGACAGAAATTCACCCCTCCACTTT
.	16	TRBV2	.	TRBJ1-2	CASSESRGAANYGYTF	TGTGCCAGCAGTGAGTCTCGGGGGGCGGCTAACTATGGCTACACCTTC
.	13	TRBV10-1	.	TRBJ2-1	CASSESGAPEQFF	TGCGCCAGCAGTGAGTCAGGGGCCCCCGAGCAGTTCTTC
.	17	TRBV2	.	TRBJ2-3	CASSEVRGIISTDTQYF	TGTGCCAGCAGTGAGGTCCGCGGAATTATCAGCACAGATACGCAGTATTTT
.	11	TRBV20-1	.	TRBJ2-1	CSAYSGNEQFF	TGCAGTGCTTATAGCGGCAATGAGCAGTTCTTC
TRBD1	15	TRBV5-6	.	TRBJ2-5	CASSPETGHPETQYF	TGTGCCAGCAGCCCGGAGACAGGGCACCCAGAGACCCAGTACTTC
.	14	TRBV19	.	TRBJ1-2	CASSIPGRQDGYTF	TGTGCCAGTAGTATACCTGGAAGGCAGGATGGCTACACCTTC
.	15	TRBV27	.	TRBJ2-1	CASSSSPTSLAEQFF	TGTGCCAGCAGTTCATCCCCGACTAGTTTGGCTGAGCAGTTCTTC
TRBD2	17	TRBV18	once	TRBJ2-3	CASSLKEAGDSTDTQYF	TGTGCCAGCTCACTAAAAGAAGCGGGGGACTCCACAGATACGCAGTATTTT
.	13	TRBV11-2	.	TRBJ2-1	CASSLGTSNEQFF	TGTGCCAGCAGCTTAGGGACAAGCAATGAGCAGTTCTTC
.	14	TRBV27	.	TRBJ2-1	CASSEGGSYNEQFF	TGTGCCAGCAGCGAGGGCGGGTCCTACAATGAGCAGTTCTTC
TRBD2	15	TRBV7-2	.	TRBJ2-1	CASSLHSGSYNEQFF	TGTGCCAGCAGCTTGCACAGCGGGAGCTACAATGAGCAGTTCTTC
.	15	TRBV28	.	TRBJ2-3	CASSPTEDYTDTQYF	TGTGCCAGCAGTCCTACAGAGGACTACACAGATACGCAGTATTTT
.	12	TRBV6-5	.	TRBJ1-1	CASKDFGGEAFF	TGTGCCAGCAAGGATTTCGGGGGGGAAGCTTTCTTT
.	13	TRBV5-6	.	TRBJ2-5	CASSNNNQETQYF	TGTGCCAGCAGCAATAATAACCAAGAGACCCAGTACTTC
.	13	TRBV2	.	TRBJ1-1	CATPRAGNTEAFF	TGTGCCACACCGAGGGCGGGGAACACTGAAGCTTTCTTT
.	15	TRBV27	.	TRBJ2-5	CASSFRAGEQETQYF	TGTGCCAGCAGTTTCCGGGCAGGGGAACAAGAGACCCAGTACTTC
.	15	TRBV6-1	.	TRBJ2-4	CASTSYDLDTNIQYF	TGTGCCAGCACCTCATACGATTTGGACACGAACATTCAGTACTTC
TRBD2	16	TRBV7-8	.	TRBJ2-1	CASSLVFGTTNNEQFF	TGTGCCAGCAGCTTAGTTTTCGGGACTACAAACAATGAGCAGTTCTTC
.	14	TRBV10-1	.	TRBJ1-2	CASSAVAGPYGYTF	TGCGCCAGCAGTGCGGTAGCGGGGCCCTATGGCTACACCTTC
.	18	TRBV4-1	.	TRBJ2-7	CASSHQRPTGDGSYEQYF	TGCGCCAGCAGTCACCAAAGACCAACCGGAGATGGCTCCTACGAGCAGTACTTC
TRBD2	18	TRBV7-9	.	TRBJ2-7	CASSSLAGGPDSPHEQYF	TGTGCCAGCAGCTCACTAGCGGGGGGGCCCGACAGTCCCCACGAGCAGTACTTC
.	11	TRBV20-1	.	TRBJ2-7	CSAKSGYEQYF	TGCAGTGCTAAATCGGGGTACGAGCAGTACTTC
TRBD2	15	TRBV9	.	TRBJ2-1	CASSGYSGDYNEQFF	TGTGCCAGCAGCGGCTATAGCGGGGACTACAATGAGCAGTTCTTC
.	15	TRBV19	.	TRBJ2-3	CASTVSRGSTDTQYF	TGTGCCAGTACCGTATCTCGGGGGAGCACAGATACGCAGTATTTT
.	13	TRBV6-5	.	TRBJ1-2	CASSYSRDYGYTF	TGTGCCAGCAGTTACTCGAGGGACTATGGCTACACCTTC
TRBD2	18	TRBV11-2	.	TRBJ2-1	CASSSQSGTSGRKDEQFF	TGTGCCAGCAGCTCACAATCCGGGACTAGCGGGAGGAAGGATGAGCAGTTCTTC
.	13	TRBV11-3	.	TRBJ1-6	CASSTDYNSPLHF	TGTGCCAGCAGCACAGATTATAATTCACCCCTCCACTTT
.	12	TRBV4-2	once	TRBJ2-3	CASSQVSDTQYF	TGTGCCAGCAGCCAAGTCTCAGATACGCAGTATTTT
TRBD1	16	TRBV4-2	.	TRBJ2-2	CASSQDLFDRETELFF	TGTGCCAGCAGCCAAGATTTATTTGACAGGGAAACAGAGCTGTTTTTT
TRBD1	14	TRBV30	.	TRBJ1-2	CAWDTQGGYDGYTF	TGTGCCTGGGACACCCAGGGGGGCTATGATGGCTACACCTTC
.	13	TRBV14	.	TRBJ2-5	CASSQLTEETQYF	TGTGCCAGCAGCCAATTGACAGAAGAGACCCAGTACTTC
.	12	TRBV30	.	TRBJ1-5	CAWSGLTGIQHF	TGTGCCTGGAGTGGGTTAACAGGGATCCAGCATTTT
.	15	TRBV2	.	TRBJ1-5	CASSERVGSNQPQHF	TGTGCCAGCAGTGAGAGGGTGGGGAGCAATCAGCCCCAGCATTTT
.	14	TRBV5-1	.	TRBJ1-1	CASSLDRVVTEAFF	TGCGCCAGCAGCTTGGACAGGGTGGTCACTGAAGCTTTCTTT